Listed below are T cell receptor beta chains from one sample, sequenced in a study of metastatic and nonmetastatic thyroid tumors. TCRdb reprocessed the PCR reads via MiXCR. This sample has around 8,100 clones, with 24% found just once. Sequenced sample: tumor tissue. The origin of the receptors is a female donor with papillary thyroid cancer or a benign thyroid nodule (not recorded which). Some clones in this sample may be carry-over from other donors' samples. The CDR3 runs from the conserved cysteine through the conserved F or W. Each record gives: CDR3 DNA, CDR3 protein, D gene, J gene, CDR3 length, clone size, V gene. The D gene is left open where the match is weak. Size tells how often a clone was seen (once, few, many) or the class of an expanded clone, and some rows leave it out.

DNA: TGTGCCACCCGGGCTGTAGGACAGGTCCCAGATACGCAGTCTTTT; CDR3: CATRAVGQVPDTQSF; D: TRBD1; J: TRBJ2-3; length: 15; size: -; V: TRBV2
DNA: TGCGCCAGCAGGGCCGACTCAGGGTATCGTTGCTACACCTTC; CDR3: CASRADSGYRCYTF; D: -; J: TRBJ1-2; length: 14; size: -; V: TRBV5-1
DNA: TGTGCCAGCAGTTTTAGACAGGGAAACGAGCAGTACTTC; CDR3: CASSFRQGNEQYF; D: TRBD1; J: TRBJ2-7; length: 13; size: many; V: TRBV5-4
DNA: TGCAGTGCGAGAATTACTAGCGGGAACAATGAGCAGTTCTTC; CDR3: CSARITSGNNEQFF; D: TRBD2; J: TRBJ2-1; length: 14; size: many; V: TRBV20-1
DNA: TGCGCCAGCAGCCTGAGCCAGGGGAGCTCCTACGAGCAGTACTTC; CDR3: CASSLSQGSSYEQYF; D: -; J: TRBJ2-7; length: 15; size: -; V: TRBV4-1
DNA: TGTGCCAGCAGCCACGGGACTAGTCATATCTATGAGCAGTTCTTC; CDR3: CASSHGTSHIYEQFF; D: TRBD2; J: TRBJ2-1; length: 15; size: many; V: TRBV5-4
DNA: TGTGCCAGCAGCCCCCCCCGGGAGTTAGGTGAGCAGTTCTTC; CDR3: CASSPPRELGEQFF; D: -; J: TRBJ2-1; length: 14; size: -; V: TRBV11-2
DNA: TGTGCCAGCGTCGCCCCGGGACAGGGGCATGGCTACACCTTC; CDR3: CASVAPGQGHGYTF; D: TRBD1; J: TRBJ1-2; length: 14; size: few; V: TRBV25-1
DNA: TGTGCCAGCAGCCCCTACAACACCGGGGAGCTGTTTTTT; CDR3: CASSPYNTGELFF; D: -; J: TRBJ2-2; length: 13; size: many; V: TRBV9
DNA: TGCGGCGTTGGGGTGGTTCTGGTGTCCCCCACAGATACGCAGTATTTT; CDR3: CGVGVVLVSPTDTQYF; D: -; J: TRBJ2-3; length: 16; size: few; V: TRBV29-1
DNA: TGTGCCAGCAGTATCCTTATCGGCGAGCGGTTCTTC; CDR3: CASSILIGERFF; D: -; J: TRBJ2-1; length: 12; size: few; V: TRBV2
DNA: TGTGCCAGCAGTGACATACTAGCGGGAGGTGGTAATGAGCATTTCTTC; CDR3: CASSDILAGGGNEHFF; D: TRBD2; J: TRBJ2-1; length: 16; size: few; V: TRBV6-1
DNA: TGTGCCAGCAGCTTGGGGACCGTGCATTCACCCCTCCACTTT; CDR3: CASSLGTVHSPLHF; D: -; J: TRBJ1-6; length: 14; size: once; V: TRBV7-3
DNA: TGTGCCAGCAGCCCCCTAACTAGCGGGGGGCCCGGTGAGCAGTTCTTC; CDR3: CASSPLTSGGPGEQFF; D: TRBD2; J: TRBJ2-1; length: 16; size: many; V: TRBV11-2
DNA: TGTGCCAGCAGTGTGAGGGATTACTATAATTCACCCCTCCACTTT; CDR3: CASSVRDYYNSPLHF; D: -; J: TRBJ1-6; length: 15; size: -; V: TRBV6-1
DNA: TGTGCCAGCAGTGGTTTAAGAGGGGGTGGTTATGGCTACACCTTC; CDR3: CASSGLRGGGYGYTF; D: -; J: TRBJ1-2; length: 15; size: medium-sized; V: TRBV2
DNA: TGCAGTGCGGAGCCCGGACAGGAGATCTACGAGCAGTACTTC; CDR3: CSAEPGQEIYEQYF; D: TRBD1; J: TRBJ2-7; length: 14; size: many; V: TRBV20-1